These 14 T cell receptor beta chains came from one sample sequenced in a study of monozygotic twins with inflammatory bowel disease. Reanalyzing the 5' RACE reads, TCRdb keeps one entry per CDR3 protein, without DNA. The table lists 140,000 to 150,000 distinct CDR3 sequences, with more than 0.95% in the top ten. The sample was blood. The receptor source for this set is a human donor with ulcerative colitis or Crohn's disease, or a healthy co-twin of an affected twin (not recorded which).

This chain links TRBV20-1 with TRBJ1-6; the D gene TCRdb calls, TRBD1, cannot be checked with no DNA. The CDR3 loop spans 15 amino acids. CDR1 and CDR2 (germline): DFQATT, SNEGSKA (reference sequence). CDR3 residues: CSAPFLQGRNSPLHF.

The V gene is TRBV4-2, the J gene TRBJ2-3; without DNA, the TCRdb call of TRBD2 cannot be checked. The CDR3 is made up of 19 amino acids. CDR1 is LGHNA and CDR2 is YNFKEQ in the germline V gene. The CDR3 is CASSQDRASGMEHTDTQYF.

V is TRBV20-1 and J is TRBJ2-1; TCRdb's D call of TRBD2 is untestable without DNA. CDR3 length equals 14 residues. CDR1 is DFQATT and CDR2 is SNEGSKA in the germline V gene (reference sequence). CDR3 residues: CSAGRGRGGNEQFF.

The rearrangement uses TRBV5-6 and TRBJ2-1; TCRdb selects TRBD1, and the lack of DNA leaves this call unchecked. The CDR3 extends over 13 amino acids. Looked up from germline, CDR1 is SGHDT and CDR2 is YYEEEE. The CDR3 here is CASRIEGGGEQFF.

The genes are TRBV11-1 and TRBJ2-3; checking the TCRdb D call of TRBD2 is not possible without DNA. Per the germline V gene, CDR1 is SGHAT and CDR2 is FQDESV (reference sequence). The CDR3 is made up of 14 amino acids. The CDR3 here is CASSFSRELNTQDF.

The chain couples TRBV3-1 to TRBJ2-6; TCRdb outputs TRBD2, but without DNA this stays unchecked. CDR3 length equals 17 residues. Germline assignment: CDR1 LGHDT and CDR2 YNNKEL (reference sequence). The CDR3 protein is CASSLTRGSSGANVLTF.

This chain links TRBV7-6 with TRBJ2-5; as DNA is missing, the TRBD2 call by TCRdb cannot be tested. This CDR3 region has 18 residues. Per germline, CDR1 SGHVS and CDR2 FNYEAQ. CDR3 in amino acids: CASSPQWGTSGTEETQYF.

V gene TRBV20-1 combines with J gene TRBJ2-6. Germline CDR1 reads DFQATT; CDR2 reads SNEGSKA (reference sequence). This CDR3 is 15 amino acids long. CDR3 residues: CSARDRRSGANVLTF.

The CDR3 is CASGSKTGGTQYF. This chain links TRBV19 with TRBJ2-5; TCRdb gives TRBD1 as the D gene, but with no DNA this cannot be confirmed. This CDR3 contains 13 residues. The V gene's germline CDR1 is LNHDA and CDR2 SQIVND (reference sequence).

This chain links TRBV5-1 with TRBJ2-7. The CDR3 is made up of 16 amino acids. CDR1 is SGHRS, CDR2 YFSETQ, per germline. This chain's CDR3 is CASSLSIDGIPYEQYF.

The CDR3 sequence is CASTRDHGDNEQFF. The rearrangement uses TRBV12-3 or TRBV12-4 and TRBJ2-1; TCRdb's assignment of TRBD1 cannot be checked, as there is no DNA. This CDR3 region has 14 residues.

This rearrangement joins TRBV7-8 to TRBJ1-2. From germline, CDR1 is SGHVS and CDR2 FQNEAQ. This CDR3 has 13 residues. CDR3 sequence reads: CASSPGGQYGYTF.

This chain joins TRBV7-8 and TRBJ1-1. The CDR3 totals 11 residues. Germline CDR1 is SGHVS and CDR2 is FQNEAQ. CDR3 residues: CASSLRVVAFF.

This chain joins TRBV5-1 and TRBJ2-1; TCRdb reports TRBD2, a call that lacks DNA to check it against. This CDR3 comprises 15 residues. Germline V lookup: CDR1 SGHRS, CDR2 YFSETQ. The CDR3 reads CASSLAGLASNEQFF.